Listed below are T cell receptor beta chains from one sample, sequenced in a study of metastatic and nonmetastatic thyroid tumors. TCRdb redid the clone calls on the PCR reads using MiXCR. The sample has about 39,000 clones, roughly 15% seen once. The sample consisted of blood. The receptors originated from a female donor with papillary thyroid cancer or a benign thyroid nodule (not recorded which). Some clones in this sample may be carry-over from other donors' samples. The CDR3 runs from the conserved cysteine through the conserved F or W.

CASSSLAGAPYNEQFF	TRBV7-3	TRBJ2-1
CASSLRGQGNQPQHF	TRBV5-6	TRBJ1-5
CASSRDSREKLFF	TRBV9	TRBJ1-4
CASSLNLPTDTQYF	TRBV7-2	TRBJ2-3
CSASDGGHSIGANVLTF	TRBV20-1	TRBJ2-6
CASSPGTGAQNTEAFF	TRBV18	TRBJ1-1
CASSLVRTGGDEQYF	TRBV28	TRBJ2-7
CASSPYAGGPHGYTF	TRBV12-3/TRBV12-4	TRBJ1-2
CASSLGGSDTEAFF	TRBV9	TRBJ1-1
CASSLGLGLAGRNTGELFF	TRBV7-2	TRBJ2-2
CSASIAASSAGELFF	TRBV29-1	TRBJ2-2
CASSLKEAQYF	TRBV7-6	TRBJ2-5
CASISFGRKINYGYTF	TRBV6-1	TRBJ1-2
CASSLSPYEQYF	TRBV7-9	TRBJ2-7
CASSYSTGNTEAFF	TRBV6-5	TRBJ1-1
CAISPYEDSEQFF	TRBV10-3	TRBJ2-1
CSANQSPMNTEAFF	TRBV20-1	TRBJ1-1
CASSLRNQPQHF	TRBV3-1	TRBJ1-5
CASSIDSFTDTQYF	TRBV19	TRBJ2-3
CATSVPGPGRDSTDTQYF	TRBV24-1	TRBJ2-3
CASSLDGTGVNGYTF	TRBV7-8	TRBJ1-2
CASGETGGSYNEQFF	TRBV25-1	TRBJ2-1
CASSFDTPRGYEQYF	TRBV12-3/TRBV12-4	TRBJ2-7
CATTRTGGTAELFF	TRBV15	TRBJ2-2
CSAEGDRRRETQYF	TRBV20-1	TRBJ2-5
CASSLNSPYEQYF	TRBV5-6	TRBJ2-7
CASSKGQAIKNTEAFF	TRBV5-4	TRBJ1-1
CASSYQPSRDEQYF	TRBV6-2/TRBV6-3	TRBJ2-7
CASSDTGGGYNEQFF	TRBV6-1	TRBJ2-1
CASSDIRDFVNEQFF	TRBV28	TRBJ2-1
CASSLGGQGAPQSYEQYF	TRBV5-4	TRBJ2-7